This T cell receptor beta chain was recorded in a study of blood T cell repertoires in COVID-19. About the study: Sample material is recorded as cDNA or gDNA derived from T cells, B-cell-depleted T cells, or PBMCs.

This CDR3 comprises 14 residues. CDR1 and CDR2 from the germline V gene are MNHEY and SVGAGI. The V gene end was trimmed by 6 bases and the J gene end by 3 bases; junction bases not matched to a gene: 7. TCRdb's table, derived via immunoSEQ multiplex PCR, lists solely in-frame clones and lacks some. This sample has approximately 60,000 clones; 78% occur once, and the top ten carry approximately 15%. Sample: peripheral blood. The chain recombines TRBV6-5 with TRBJ1-1; 7 bases align to TRBD1. The TCR was taken from a man between 60 and 70 years old with COVID-19, enrolled during active disease. The CDR3 loop reads CASSLIDRDTEAFF. CDR3 sequence (DNA): TGTGCCAGCAGCCTCATTGACAGGGACACTGAAGCTTTCTTT.